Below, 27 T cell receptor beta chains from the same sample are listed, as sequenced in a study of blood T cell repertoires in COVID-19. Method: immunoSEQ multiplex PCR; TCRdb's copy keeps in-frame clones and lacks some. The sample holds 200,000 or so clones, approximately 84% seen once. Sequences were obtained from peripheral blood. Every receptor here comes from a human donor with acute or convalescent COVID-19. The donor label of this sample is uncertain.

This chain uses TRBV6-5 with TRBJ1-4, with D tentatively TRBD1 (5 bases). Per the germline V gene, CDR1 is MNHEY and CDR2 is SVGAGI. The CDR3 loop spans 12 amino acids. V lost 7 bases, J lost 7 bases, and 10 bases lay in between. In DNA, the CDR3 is TGTGCCAGCACTCGAACAGGTGAAAAACTGTTTTTT. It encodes CASTRTGEKLFF.

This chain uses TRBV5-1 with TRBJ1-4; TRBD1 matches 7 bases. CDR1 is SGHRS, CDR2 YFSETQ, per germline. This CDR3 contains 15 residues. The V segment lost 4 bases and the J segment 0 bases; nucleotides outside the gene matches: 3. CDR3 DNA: TGCGCCAGCAGCGCCACAGGGGCAACTAATGAAAAACTGTTTTTT. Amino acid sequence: CASSATGATNEKLFF.

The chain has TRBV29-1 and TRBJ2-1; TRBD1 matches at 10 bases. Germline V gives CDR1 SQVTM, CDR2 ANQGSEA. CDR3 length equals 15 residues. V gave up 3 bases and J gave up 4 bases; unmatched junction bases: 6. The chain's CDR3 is CSVDKGQGTYNEQFF. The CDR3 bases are TGCAGCGTTGATAAGGGACAGGGGACTTACAATGAGCAGTTCTTC.

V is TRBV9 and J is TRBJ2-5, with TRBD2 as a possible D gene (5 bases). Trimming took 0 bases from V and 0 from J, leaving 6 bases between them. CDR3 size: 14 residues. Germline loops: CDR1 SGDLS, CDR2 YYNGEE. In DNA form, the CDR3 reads TGTGCCAGCAGCGTAGGGCGGGACCAAGAGACCCAGTACTTC. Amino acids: CASSVGRDQETQYF.

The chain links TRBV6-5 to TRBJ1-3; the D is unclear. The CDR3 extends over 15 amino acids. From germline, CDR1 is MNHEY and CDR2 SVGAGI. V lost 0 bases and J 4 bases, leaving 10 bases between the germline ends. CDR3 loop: CASSYSTGFGNTIYF. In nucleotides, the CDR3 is TGTGCCAGCAGTTACTCGACTGGGTTCGGAAACACCATATATTTT.

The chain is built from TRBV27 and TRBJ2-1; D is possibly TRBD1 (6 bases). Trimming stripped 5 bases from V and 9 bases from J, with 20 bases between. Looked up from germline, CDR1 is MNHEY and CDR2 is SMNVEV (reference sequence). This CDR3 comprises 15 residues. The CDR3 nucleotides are TGTGCCAGCAGTGCCGCCGCCCAGGGGTTCTTTGAGCAGTTCTTC. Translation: CASSAAAQGFFEQFF.

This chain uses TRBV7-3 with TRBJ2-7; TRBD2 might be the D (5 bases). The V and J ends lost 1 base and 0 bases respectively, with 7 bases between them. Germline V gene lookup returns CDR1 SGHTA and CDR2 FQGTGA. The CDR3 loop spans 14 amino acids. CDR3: CASSLMGSSYEQYF. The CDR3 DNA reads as TGTGCCAGCAGCTTAATGGGGAGCTCCTACGAGCAGTACTTC.

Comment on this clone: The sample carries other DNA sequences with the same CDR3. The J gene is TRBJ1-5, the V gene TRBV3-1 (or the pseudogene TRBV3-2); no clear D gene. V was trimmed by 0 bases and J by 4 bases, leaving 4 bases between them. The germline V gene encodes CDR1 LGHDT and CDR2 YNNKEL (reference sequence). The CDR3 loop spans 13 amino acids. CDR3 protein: CASSQDLNQPQHF. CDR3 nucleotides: TGTGCCAGCAGCCAAGATCTTAATCAGCCCCAGCATTTT.

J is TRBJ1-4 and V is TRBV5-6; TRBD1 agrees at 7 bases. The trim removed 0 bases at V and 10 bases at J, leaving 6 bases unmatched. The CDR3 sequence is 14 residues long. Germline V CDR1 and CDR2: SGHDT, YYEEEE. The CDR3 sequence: CASSLDRGRGKLFF. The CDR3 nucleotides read TGTGCCAGCAGCTTGGACAGGGGAAGGGGAAAACTGTTTTTT. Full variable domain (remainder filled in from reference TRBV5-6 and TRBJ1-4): DAGVTQSPTHLIKTRGQQVTLRCSPKSGHDTVSWYQQALGQGPQFIFQYYEEEERQRGNFPDRFSGHQFPNYSSELNVNALLLGDSALYLCASSLDRGRGKLFFGSGTQLSVL.

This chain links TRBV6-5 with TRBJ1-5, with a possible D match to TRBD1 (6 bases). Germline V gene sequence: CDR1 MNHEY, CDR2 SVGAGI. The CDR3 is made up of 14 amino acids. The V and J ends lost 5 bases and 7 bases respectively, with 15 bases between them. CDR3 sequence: CASSPRGGGQPQHF. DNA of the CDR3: TGTGCCAGCAGTCCCCGCGGGGGCGGGCAGCCCCAGCATTTT.

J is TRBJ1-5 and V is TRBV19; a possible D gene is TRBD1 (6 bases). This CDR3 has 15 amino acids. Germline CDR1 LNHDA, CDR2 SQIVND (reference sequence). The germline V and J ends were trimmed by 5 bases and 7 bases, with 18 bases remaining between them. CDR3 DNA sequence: TGTGCCAGTAGTGTTACAGGGAGGGGAAGACAGCCCCAGCATTTT. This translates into CASSVTGRGRQPQHF.

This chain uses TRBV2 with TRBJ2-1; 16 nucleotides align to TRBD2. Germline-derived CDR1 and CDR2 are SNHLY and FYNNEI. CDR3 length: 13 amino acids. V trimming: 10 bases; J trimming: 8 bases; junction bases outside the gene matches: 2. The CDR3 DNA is TGTGCCACCGGGACTAGCGGGAGGGATGAGCAGTTCTTC. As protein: CATGTSGRDEQFF.

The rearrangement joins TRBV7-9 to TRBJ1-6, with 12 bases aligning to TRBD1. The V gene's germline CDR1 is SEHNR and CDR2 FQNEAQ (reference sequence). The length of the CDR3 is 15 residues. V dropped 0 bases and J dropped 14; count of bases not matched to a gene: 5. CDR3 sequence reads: CASSLAGQGAGTLHF. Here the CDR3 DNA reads TGTGCCAGCAGCTTAGCGGGACAGGGGGCAGGAACCCTCCACTTT.

The CDR3 coding sequence is TGTGCCAGCTCACCAGGGACAGCAAATCAGCCCCAGCATTTT. It is translated as CASSPGTANQPQHF. The rearrangement links TRBV18 to TRBJ1-5; 7 bases are shared with TRBD1. V was pared by 2 bases and J by 4 bases, with 2 bases of the junction left unmatched. Per germline, CDR1 KGHSH and CDR2 LQKENI. This CDR3 region has 14 residues.

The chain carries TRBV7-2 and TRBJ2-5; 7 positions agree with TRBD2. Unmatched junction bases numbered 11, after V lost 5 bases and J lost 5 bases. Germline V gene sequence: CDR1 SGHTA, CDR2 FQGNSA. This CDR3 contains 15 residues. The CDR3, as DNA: TGTGCCAGCAGCCTCCTAGCGGCTCCTTGGGAGACCCAGTACTTC. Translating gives CASSLLAAPWETQYF.

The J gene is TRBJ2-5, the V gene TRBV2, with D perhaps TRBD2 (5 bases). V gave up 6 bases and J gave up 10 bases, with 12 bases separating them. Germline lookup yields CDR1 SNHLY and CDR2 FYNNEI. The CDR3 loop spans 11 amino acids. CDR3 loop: CASRGAGVQYF. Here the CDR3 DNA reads TGTGCCAGCAGAGGCGCCGGGGTCCAGTACTTC.

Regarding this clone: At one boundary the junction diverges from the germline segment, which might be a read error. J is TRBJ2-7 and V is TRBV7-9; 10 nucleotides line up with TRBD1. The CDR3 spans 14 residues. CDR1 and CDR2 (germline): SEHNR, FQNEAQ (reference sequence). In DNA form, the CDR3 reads TGTGCGAGCAGCGGGACAGGGGTTTCCTACGAGCAGTACTTC. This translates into CASSGTGVSYEQYF.

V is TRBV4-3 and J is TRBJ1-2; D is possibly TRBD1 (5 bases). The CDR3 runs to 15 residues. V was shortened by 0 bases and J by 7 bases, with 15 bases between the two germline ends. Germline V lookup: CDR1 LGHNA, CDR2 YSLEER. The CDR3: CASSQDWGGVVGYTF. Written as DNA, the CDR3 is TGCGCCAGCAGCCAAGATTGGGGAGGGGTGGTTGGCTACACCTTC.

The CDR3 nucleotides read TGTGCCAGCTCACCCCCGGACAGGGTAATTTCAACCGGGGAGCTGTTTTTT. It is translated as CASSPPDRVISTGELFF. V is TRBV18 and J is TRBJ2-2; 8 bases fit TRBD1. Trimming took 3 bases from V and 5 from J; bases not matched to a gene: 11. The germline V gene has CDR1 KGHSH and CDR2 LQKENI. The length of the CDR3 is 17 residues.

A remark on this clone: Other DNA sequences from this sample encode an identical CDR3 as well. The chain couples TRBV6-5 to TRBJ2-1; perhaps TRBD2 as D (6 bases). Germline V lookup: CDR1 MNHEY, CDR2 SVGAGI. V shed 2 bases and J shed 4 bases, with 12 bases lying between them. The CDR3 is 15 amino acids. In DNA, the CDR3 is TGTGCCAGCAGTTACGGAGCAAGCGGGTACAATGAGCAGTTCTTC. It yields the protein CASSYGASGYNEQFF.

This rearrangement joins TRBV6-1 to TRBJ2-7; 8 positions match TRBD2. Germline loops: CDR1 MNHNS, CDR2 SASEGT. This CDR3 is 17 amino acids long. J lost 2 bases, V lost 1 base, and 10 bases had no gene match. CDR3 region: CASSEGLGGRPPYEQYF. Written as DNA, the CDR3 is TGTGCCAGCAGTGAAGGGCTCGGCGGGAGGCCGCCCTACGAGCAGTACTTC.

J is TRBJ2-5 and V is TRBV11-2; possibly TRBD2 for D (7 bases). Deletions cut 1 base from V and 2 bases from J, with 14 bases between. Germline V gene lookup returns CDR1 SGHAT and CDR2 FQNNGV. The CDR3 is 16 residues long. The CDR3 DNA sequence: TGTGCCAGCAGCTTAGCCGGGGGAGGGGGACAAGAGACCCAGTACTTC. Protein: CASSLAGGGGQETQYF.

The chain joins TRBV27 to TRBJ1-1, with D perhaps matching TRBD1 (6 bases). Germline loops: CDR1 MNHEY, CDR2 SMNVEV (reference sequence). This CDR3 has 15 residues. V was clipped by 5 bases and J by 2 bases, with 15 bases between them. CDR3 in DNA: TGTGCCAGCAGTACGTCCAGGGGCGGAAACACTGAAGCTTTCTTT. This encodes CASSTSRGGNTEAFF.

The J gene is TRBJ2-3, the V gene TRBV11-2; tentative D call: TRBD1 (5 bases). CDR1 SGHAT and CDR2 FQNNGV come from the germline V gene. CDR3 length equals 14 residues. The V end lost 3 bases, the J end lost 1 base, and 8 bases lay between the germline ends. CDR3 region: CASSFKQGTDTQYF. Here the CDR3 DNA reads TGTGCCAGCAGCTTTAAACAGGGCACAGATACGCAGTATTTT.

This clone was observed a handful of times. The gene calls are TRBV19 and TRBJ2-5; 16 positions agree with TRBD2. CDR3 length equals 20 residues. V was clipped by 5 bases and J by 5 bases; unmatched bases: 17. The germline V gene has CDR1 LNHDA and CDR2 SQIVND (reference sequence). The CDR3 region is CASSLAGGLAGGPSRETQYF. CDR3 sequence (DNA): TGTGCCAGTAGTCTCGCCGGGGGACTAGCGGGAGGGCCCTCCCGGGAGACCCAGTACTTC. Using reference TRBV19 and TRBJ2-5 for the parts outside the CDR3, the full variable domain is DGGITQSPKYLFRKEGQNVTLSCEQNLNHDAMYWYRQDPGQGLRLIYYSQIVNDFQKGDIAEGYSVSREKKESFPLTVTSAQKNPTAFYLCASSLAGGLAGGPSRETQYFGPGTRLLVL.

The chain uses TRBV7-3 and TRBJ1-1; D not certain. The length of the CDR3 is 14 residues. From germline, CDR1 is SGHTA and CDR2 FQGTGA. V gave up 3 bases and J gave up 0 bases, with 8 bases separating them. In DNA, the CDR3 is TGTGCCAGCAGCTTCAACAGAGTGAACACTGAAGCTTTCTTT. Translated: CASSFNRVNTEAFF.

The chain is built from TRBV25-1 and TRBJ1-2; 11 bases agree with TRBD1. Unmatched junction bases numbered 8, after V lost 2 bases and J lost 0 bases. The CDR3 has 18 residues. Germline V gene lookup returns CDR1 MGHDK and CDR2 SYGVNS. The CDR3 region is CASSEVPGQGGPNYGYTF. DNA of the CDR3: TGTGCCAGCAGTGAAGTTCCGGGACAGGGGGGTCCTAACTATGGCTACACCTTC.